The 5 T cell receptor beta chains below all came from one sample that was sequenced in a study of blood T cell repertoires in COVID-19. Sequencing used immunoSEQ multiplex PCR; TCRdb keeps in-frame clones, though not all of them. The table includes around 280,000 clones, 90% detected once. The sample taken for sequencing was PBMCs or T cells enriched from blood (not recorded which). These receptors originate from a woman aged 18-29 years with acute COVID-19.

The CDR3: CASRFGGQFICNEQYF. In DNA form, the CDR3 reads TGTGCAAGTCGCTTCGGTGGACAGTTCATTTGCAACGAGCAGTACTTC. V gene TRBV12-2 combines with J gene TRBJ2-7; the D call in the table, TRBD1, was not verified against the DNA. TRBV12-2 is an annotated pseudogene. The CDR3 runs 16 residues.

The J gene is TRBJ1-3, the V gene TRBV3-1 (or the pseudogene TRBV3-2); D not resolved. V was cut by 1 base and J by 0 bases, with 10 bases left in between. The CDR3 extends over 16 amino acids. CDR1 is LGHDT, CDR2 YNNKEL, per germline (reference sequence). CDR3 region: CASSQGATSSGNTIYF. In nucleotides, the CDR3 is TGTGCCAGCAGCCAAGGTGCCACTAGCTCTGGAAACACCATATATTTT.

The chain is built from TRBV6-5 and TRBJ2-7; D uncertain. Trimming left V 6 bases short and J 6 bases short, with 12 bases between. Germline V gene sequence: CDR1 MNHEY, CDR2 SVGAGI. The CDR3 extends over 12 amino acids. CDR3 in DNA: TGTGCCAGCAGGAAACCCAGTCGCGAGCAGTACTTC. This gives the protein CASRKPSREQYF.

This clone was seen once. The chain has TRBV4-3 and TRBJ1-4, with 12 bases identical to TRBD1. This CDR3 comprises 20 residues. Germline V gives CDR1 LGHNA, CDR2 YSLEER. J was trimmed by 2 bases and V by 3 bases; bases with no gene match: 13. Written as DNA, the CDR3 is TGCGCCAGCAGCCAGCTACTACTTGGGACAGGGGGCGCGACTAATGAAAAACTGTTTTTT. Its translation is CASSQLLLGTGGATNEKLFF.

The chain uses TRBV5-5 and TRBJ2-1, with D perhaps matching TRBD2 (6 bases). The length of the CDR3 is 17 residues. CDR1 is SGHKS and CDR2 is YYEKEE in the germline V gene (reference sequence). The V end lost 3 bases, the J end lost 0 bases, and 16 bases lay between the germline ends. The CDR3 here is CASSSIRDSPSYNEQFF. DNA of the CDR3: TGTGCCAGCAGCTCGATCCGGGACTCCCCCTCCTACAATGAGCAGTTCTTC.